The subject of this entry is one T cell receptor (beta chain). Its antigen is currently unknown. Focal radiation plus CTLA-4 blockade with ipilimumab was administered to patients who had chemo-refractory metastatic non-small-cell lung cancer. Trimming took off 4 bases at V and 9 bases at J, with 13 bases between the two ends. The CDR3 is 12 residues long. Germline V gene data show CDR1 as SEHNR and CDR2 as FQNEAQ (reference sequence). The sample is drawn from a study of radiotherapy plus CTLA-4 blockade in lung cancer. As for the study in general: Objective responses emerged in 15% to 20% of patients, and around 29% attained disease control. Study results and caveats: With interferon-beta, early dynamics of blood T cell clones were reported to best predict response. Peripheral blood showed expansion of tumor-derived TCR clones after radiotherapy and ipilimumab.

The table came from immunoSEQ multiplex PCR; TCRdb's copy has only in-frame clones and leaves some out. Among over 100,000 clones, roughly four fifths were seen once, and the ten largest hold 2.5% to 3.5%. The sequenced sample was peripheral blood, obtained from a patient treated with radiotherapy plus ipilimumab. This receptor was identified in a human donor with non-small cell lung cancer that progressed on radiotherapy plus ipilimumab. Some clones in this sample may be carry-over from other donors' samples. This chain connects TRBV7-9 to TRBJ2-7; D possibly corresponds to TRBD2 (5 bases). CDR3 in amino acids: CASSSRTWGQYF. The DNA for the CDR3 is TGTGCCAGCAGCTCCAGGACTTGGGGGCAGTACTTC.